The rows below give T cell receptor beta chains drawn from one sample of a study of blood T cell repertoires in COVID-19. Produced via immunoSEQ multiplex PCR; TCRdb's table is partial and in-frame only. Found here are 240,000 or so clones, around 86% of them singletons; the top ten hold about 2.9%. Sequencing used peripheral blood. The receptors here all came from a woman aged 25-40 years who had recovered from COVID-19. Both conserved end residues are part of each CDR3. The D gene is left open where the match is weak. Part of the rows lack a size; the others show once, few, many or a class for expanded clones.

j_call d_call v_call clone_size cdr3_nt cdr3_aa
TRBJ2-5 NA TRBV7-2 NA TGTGCCAGCAGCTTTAGTGGGGGCCCACAAGAGACCCAGTACTTC CASSFSGGPQETQYF
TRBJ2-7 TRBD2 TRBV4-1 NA TGCGCCAGCAGCCAAGAAGTTTTAGCGGGGGAACTCTCCTACGAGCAGTACTTC CASSQEVLAGELSYEQYF
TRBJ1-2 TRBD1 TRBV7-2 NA TGTGCCAGCAGTTCGACAGGGGATGATGGCTACACCTTC CASSSTGDDGYTF
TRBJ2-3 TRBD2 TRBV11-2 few TGTGCCAGCAGCTTAGAGCTAGCGGGGGCAGATACGCAGTATTTT CASSLELAGADTQYF
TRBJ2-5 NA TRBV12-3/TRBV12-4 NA TGTGCCAGCAGTTTCGAAGCGGGAGAGACCCAGTACTTC CASSFEAGETQYF
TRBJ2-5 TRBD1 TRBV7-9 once TGTGCCAGCAGCCGGGACAGGTATCAAGAGACCCAGTACTTC CASSRDRYQETQYF
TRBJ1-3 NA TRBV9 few TGTGCCAGCAGCGTATCGAGATCTGGAAACACCATATATTTT CASSVSRSGNTIYF
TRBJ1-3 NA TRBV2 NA TGTGCCAGCGCGGGGCCCGTATCTGGAAACACCATATATTTT CASAGPVSGNTIYF
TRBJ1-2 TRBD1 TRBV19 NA TGTGCCAGTAGTACCCGATCCCTAACCCCGATGGACAGGGGGAAATTTAACTATGGCTACACCTTC CASSTRSLTPMDRGKFNYGYTF
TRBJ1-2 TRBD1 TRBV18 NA TGTGCCAGCTCTCCCCAACCTCCAACAGGGGGCAATGGCTACACCTTC CASSPQPPTGGNGYTF
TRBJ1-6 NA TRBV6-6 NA TGTGCCAGCACGGGCTTGGAACGGGGTTATAATTCACCCCTCCACTTT CASTGLERGYNSPLHF
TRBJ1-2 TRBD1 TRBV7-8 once TGTGCCAGCAGCTTAGCTGGGGGGAGGCAGGGGGCTTATGGCTACACCTTC CASSLAGGRQGAYGYTF
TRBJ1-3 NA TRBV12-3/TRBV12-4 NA TGTGCCAGCAGTTTCTCCTCTGGAAACACCATATATTTT CASSFSSGNTIYF
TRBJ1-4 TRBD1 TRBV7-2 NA TGTGCCAGCAGCGTCGCGTTTACAGGGGATGAAAAACTGTTTTTT CASSVAFTGDEKLFF
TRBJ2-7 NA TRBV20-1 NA TGCAGTGCCCCGGTGCTCTACGAGCAGTACTTC CSAPVLYEQYF
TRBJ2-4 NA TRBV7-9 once TGTGCCAGCAGCTTAGGTTTTGATGGGGCAGCCCGAAACATTCAGTACTTC CASSLGFDGAARNIQYF
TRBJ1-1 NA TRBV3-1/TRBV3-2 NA TGTGCCAGCAGCCAAAACCTCATATCCCTAACTGAAGCTTTCTTT CASSQNLISLTEAFF
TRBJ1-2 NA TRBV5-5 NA TGTGCCAGCAGCGGGGGGGAGACTTCTAACAACTATGGCTACACCTTC CASSGGETSNNYGYTF
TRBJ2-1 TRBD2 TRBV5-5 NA TGTGCCAGCAGCTTCGCGGGGGGGGCCTACAATGAGCAGTTCTTC CASSFAGGAYNEQFF
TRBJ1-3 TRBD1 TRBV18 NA TGTGCCAGCTCGGTCGACAGGGCCGGAAACACCATATATTTT CASSVDRAGNTIYF
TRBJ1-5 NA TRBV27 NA TGTGCCAGCAGTCCCCACGGACAGATTCTCTCAAATCAGCCCCAGCATTTT CASSPHGQILSNQPQHF
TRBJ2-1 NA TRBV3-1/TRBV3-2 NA TGTGCCAGCAGCCAAGGCTCGGTGGCTAGCAATGAGCAGTTCTTC CASSQGSVASNEQFF
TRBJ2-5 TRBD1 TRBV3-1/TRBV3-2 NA TGTGCCAGCAGCCGACAGGGAGAGACCCAGTACTTC CASSRQGETQYF
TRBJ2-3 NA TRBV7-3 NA TGTGCCAGCAGCTCTTCCGGGGGCACAGATACGCAGTATTTT CASSSSGGTDTQYF
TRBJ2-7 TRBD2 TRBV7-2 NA TGTGCCAGCAGCTTAGACAGCGGGGGCAACTACGAGCAGTACTTC CASSLDSGGNYEQYF
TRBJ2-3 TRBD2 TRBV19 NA TGTGCCAGTAGTATCGGAGCGGGGGGGGCAGATACGCAGTATTTT CASSIGAGGADTQYF
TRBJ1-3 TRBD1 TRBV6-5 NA TGTGCCAGCAGTCGGACAGGGACCTCTGGAAACACCATATATTTT CASSRTGTSGNTIYF
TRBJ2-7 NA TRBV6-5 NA TGTGCCAGCAGTTACTCTGAAGAGATGCGCGCCGAGCAGTACTTC CASSYSEEMRAEQYF
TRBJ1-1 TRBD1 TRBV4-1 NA TGCGCCAGCAGCCAAGTAAGGTACGACAGGGATAAAGCTTTCTTT CASSQVRYDRDKAFF
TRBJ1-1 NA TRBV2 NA TGTGCCAGCAGGCTACAGGTGAACACTGAAGCTTTCTTT CASRLQVNTEAFF
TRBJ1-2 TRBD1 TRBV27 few TGTGCCAGCAGTTCCGGGACAGGGGTGTTCACCCTTGGCTACACCTTC CASSSGTGVFTLGYTF
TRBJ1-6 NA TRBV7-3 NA TGTGCCAGCAGCCTTGGCAGGGTGGATTCACCCCTCCACTTT CASSLGRVDSPLHF
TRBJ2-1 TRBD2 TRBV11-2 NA TGTGCCAGCAGCTTAGTTGCTAGCGGGGGGGCTTACAATGAGCAGTTCTTC CASSLVASGGAYNEQFF
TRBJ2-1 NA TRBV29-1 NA TGCAGCGACAAAGGGGCAGGGGAGCAGTTCTTC CSDKGAGEQFF
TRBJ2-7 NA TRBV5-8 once TGTGCCAGCAGCTTGACAGTTTACGAGCAGTACTTC CASSLTVYEQYF
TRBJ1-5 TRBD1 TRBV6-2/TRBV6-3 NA TGTGCCAGCAGCTCCCGGACAGGGGGCGGCAATCAGCCCCAGCATTTT CASSSRTGGGNQPQHF
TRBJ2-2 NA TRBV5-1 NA TGCGCCAGCAGCTTGGGTGGGACACTTAACACCGGGGAGCTGTTTTTT CASSLGGTLNTGELFF
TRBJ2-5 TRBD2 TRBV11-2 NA TGTGCCAGCAGCCATACGGGACTAGCGGGCCAAGAGACCCAGTACTTC CASSHTGLAGQETQYF
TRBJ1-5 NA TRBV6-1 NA TGTGCCAGCAGTGAAAGCAGGGTTCAGCCCCAGCATTTT CASSESRVQPQHF
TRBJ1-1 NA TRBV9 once TGTGCCAGCAGCGTAGACGGGGTACGGGGCACTGAAGCTTTCTTT CASSVDGVRGTEAFF
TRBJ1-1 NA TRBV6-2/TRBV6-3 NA TGTGCCAGCAGTCCCGGCGGGGGGCCGAACACTGAAGCTTTCTTT CASSPGGGPNTEAFF
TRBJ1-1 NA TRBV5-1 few TGCGCCAGCAGCTTGGGAGGGCTGGGTGGCACTGAAGCTTTCTTT CASSLGGLGGTEAFF